These 25 T cell receptor beta chains were all obtained from the same sample, sequenced in a study of spatial heterogeneity in lung cancer. No antigens are known for them. TCRdb analysed the 5' RACE reads with MiXCR anew, one entry per CDR3 protein. The data contain about 11,000 distinct CDR3 sequences, approximately 5.1% of them singletons. Study-level results: Tracking of tumor mutation counts was seen in expanded intratumoral alpha and beta TCR counts.

Time point here: sample taken at primary tumor resection. The input for sequencing was lung tumor tissue, taken at surgery. The receptors come from a male donor with early-stage non-small cell lung cancer.

This clonotype was seen only once. The chain links TRBV27 to TRBJ2-1; TRBD1 is a possible D gene (6 bases). This CDR3 region has 16 residues. The V end lost 2 bases, the J end lost 1 base, and 12 bases lay between the germline ends. CDR1 and CDR2 (germline): MNHEY, SMNVEV (reference sequence). This CDR3 reads CASSLGPTGSYNEQFF. The CDR3, as DNA: TGTGCCAGCAGTTTAGGGCCTACAGGGTCCTACAATGAGCAGTTCTTC.

This clonotype showed up many times. The chain joins TRBV7-2 to TRBJ2-3; TRBD2 is a possible D gene (6 bases). Trimming removed 5 bases at V and 4 bases at J, with 10 bases between. This CDR3 is built from 13 residues. Looked up from germline, CDR1 is SGHTA and CDR2 is FQGNSA. The CDR3 nucleotides read TGTGCCAGCAGCCAACTAGCTCCAGATACGCAGTATTTT. As protein: CASSQLAPDTQYF.

Relative to its sample, this clonotype is hyperexpanded (1% or more). The chain recombines TRBV27 with TRBJ2-3; 12 nucleotides match TRBD2. Germline CDR1 MNHEY, CDR2 SMNVEV (reference sequence). V shed 4 bases, J shed 2 bases, and the junction held 1 base outside the gene matches. The CDR3 runs to 15 residues. CDR3 nucleotides: TGTGCCAGCAGTTGGACTAGCGGGATCACAGATACGCAGTATTTT. It yields the protein CASSWTSGITDTQYF.

This chain joins TRBV5-4 and TRBJ2-3; 14 bases match TRBD2. J was trimmed by 5 bases and V by 9 bases; bases with no gene match: 5. Germline V CDR1 and CDR2: SGHNT, YYREEE (reference sequence). This CDR3 has 14 residues. Here the CDR3 DNA reads TGTGCCACGGGACTAGCGGGAGTGGTAGATACGCAGTATTTT. Its protein is CATGLAGVVDTQYF.

This clonotype is large (0.1 to 1%) in the sample. This chain uses TRBV10-3 with TRBJ2-5; D might be TRBD1 (5 bases). Looked up from germline, CDR1 is ENHRY and CDR2 is SYGVKD. Between the trimmed V and J ends, which lost 5 bases and 4 bases, there was a span of 14 bases. The CDR3 is 14 amino acids. In DNA form, the CDR3 reads TGTGCCATCAGTTCAGACAGCCCGGGAGAGACCCAGTACTTC. This translates into CAISSDSPGETQYF.

This clonotype was observed many times. V and J are TRBV6-2 or TRBV6-3 and TRBJ2-7; TRBD1 matches 7 bases. The V segment lost 2 bases and the J segment 5 bases; nucleotides outside the gene matches: 0. This CDR3 is 12 amino acids long. CDR1 is MNHEY, CDR2 SVGEGT, per germline. This CDR3 is CASSYDRDEQYF. CDR3 bases: TGTGCCAGCAGTTACGACAGGGACGAGCAGTACTTC.

This clonotype occurred a few times. The J gene is TRBJ1-2, the V gene TRBV7-8; the match to TRBD1 covers 9 bases. Germline CDR1 and CDR2: SGHVS and FQNEAQ. The CDR3 runs 15 residues. V was clipped by 5 bases and J by 8 bases; unmatched bases: 12. The CDR3 DNA reads as TGTGCCAGCAGCCAAGGGACAGGGTCCCAAACAGGCTACACCTTC. Translated, it gives CASSQGTGSQTGYTF.

This clonotype has more than one count but fewer than ten. The CDR3 sequence is CASSSRAQKGDQPQHF. CDR3 DNA: TGCGCCAGCAGCTCGAGGGCACAGAAGGGTGATCAGCCCCAGCATTTT. The genes are TRBV5-1 and TRBJ1-5; D is ambiguous. There are 16 residues in the CDR3. CDR1 is SGHRS and CDR2 is YFSETQ in the germline V gene. Trimming took off 3 bases at V and 5 bases at J, with 18 bases between the two ends. Based on the CDR3 plus reference TRBV5-1 and TRBJ1-5, the full variable domain is KAGVTQTPRYLIKTRGQQVTLSCSPISGHRSVSWYQQTPGQGLQFLFEYFSETQRNKGNFPGRFSGRQFSNSRSEMNVSTLELGDSALYLCASSSRAQKGDQPQHFGDGTRLSIL.

There are many counts of this clonotype. This chain uses TRBV27 with TRBJ1-2; 7 bases match TRBD1. CDR3 size: 15 residues. Unmatched junction bases numbered 5, after V lost 0 bases and J lost 4 bases. Germline V gene lookup returns CDR1 MNHEY and CDR2 SMNVEV (reference sequence). The CDR3 spells CASSLSRGSIYGYTF. The DNA of the CDR3 is TGTGCCAGCAGTTTATCCAGGGGGTCTATCTATGGCTACACCTTC.

This clonotype was detected many times. The genes are TRBV2 and TRBJ2-2; D not resolved. V lost 6 bases and J 1 base, leaving 9 bases between the germline ends. The CDR3 totals 14 residues. Germline lookup yields CDR1 SNHLY and CDR2 FYNNEI. CDR3 coding DNA: TGTGCCAGCAGCGGACCGGTGAACACCGGGGAGCTGTTTTTT. This sequence encodes CASSGPVNTGELFF.

This clonotype was observed many times. The chain joins TRBV20-1 to TRBJ1-1, with D unresolved. This CDR3 has 14 residues. Germline V gives CDR1 DFQATT, CDR2 SNEGSKA (reference sequence). V was cut by 3 bases and J by 1 base, with 12 bases left in between. CDR3 DNA: TGCAGTGCTAGGGAACCCGGGAAGAACACTGAAGCTTTCTTT. The encoded protein is CSAREPGKNTEAFF.

This rearrangement joins TRBV6-2 or TRBV6-3 to TRBJ1-5; perhaps TRBD1 as D (5 bases). Per germline, CDR1 MNHEY and CDR2 SVGEGT. The CDR3 is 12 residues long. V lost 8 bases, J lost 4 bases, and 9 bases lay in between. CDR3 in amino acids: CASCEGNQPQHF. The CDR3 region has the DNA TGTGCCAGCTGCGAGGGGAATCAGCCCCAGCATTTT.

This clonotype rates as medium-sized. The rearrangement links TRBV7-8 to TRBJ2-2; D not certain. The ends were cut back, 0 bases at V and 7 bases at J, with 3 bases in the middle. The CDR3 totals 12 residues. Per the germline V gene, CDR1 is SGHVS and CDR2 is FQNEAQ. In DNA, the CDR3 is TGTGCCAGCAGCTTAGCAGTCGGGGAGCTGTTTTTT. Translation gives CASSLAVGELFF.

This clonotype was counted many times. This chain links TRBV5-6 with TRBJ2-5, with D unresolved. Germline V gene sequence: CDR1 SGHDT, CDR2 YYEEEE. The CDR3 extends over 13 amino acids. The ends were cut back, 2 bases at V and 3 bases at J, with 8 bases in the middle. The CDR3 DNA reads TGTGCCAGCAGCTTCGGCGGAAAAGAGACCCAGTACTTC. It is translated as CASSFGGKETQYF.

This clonotype rates as large. The rearrangement uses TRBV2 and TRBJ1-5; D not resolved. The CDR3 is 13 amino acids. Per germline, CDR1 SNHLY and CDR2 FYNNEI. The V and J ends lost 8 bases and 0 bases respectively, with 8 bases between them. The CDR3 loop reads CASVDVSNQPQHF. CDR3 nucleotides: TGTGCCAGCGTCGACGTTAGCAATCAGCCCCAGCATTTT.

There are many counts of this clonotype. The chain links TRBV29-1 to TRBJ1-2; D might be TRBD1 (5 bases). Germline lookup yields CDR1 SQVTM and CDR2 ANQGSEA. Trimming took off 4 bases at V and 1 base at J, with 16 bases between the two ends. This CDR3 has 15 amino acids. CDR3 sequence: CSVADGSGFNYGYTF. The CDR3 region has the DNA TGCAGCGTTGCTGATGGGTCAGGGTTTAACTATGGCTACACCTTC.

This clonotype is judged medium-sized (0.01 to 0.1%). The chain employs TRBV10-3 and TRBJ1-5; TRBD1 agrees at 8 bases. CDR1 ENHRY and CDR2 SYGVKD come from the germline V gene. There are 14 residues in the CDR3. The V segment lost 6 bases and the J segment 3 bases; nucleotides outside the gene matches: 4. CDR3: CAISATGANQPQHF. The CDR3 coding sequence is TGTGCCATCAGCGCGACAGGGGCCAATCAGCCCCAGCATTTT.

This clonotype was counted at least ten times. The gene calls are TRBV27 and TRBJ1-6, with TRBD1 identical over 7 bases. Per germline, CDR1 MNHEY and CDR2 SMNVEV (reference sequence). Unmatched junction bases numbered 6, after V lost 5 bases and J lost 5 bases. This CDR3 has 15 amino acids. CDR3 coding DNA: TGTGCCAGCAGTCTGACAGGGCTGCATAATTCACCCCTCCACTTT. As protein: CASSLTGLHNSPLHF.

This clonotype was counted between two and nine times. The chain carries TRBV14 and TRBJ1-1; 10 nucleotides match TRBD1. The V segment lost 2 bases and the J segment 1 base; nucleotides outside the gene matches: 4. The CDR3 runs to 16 residues. Per the germline V gene, CDR1 is SGHDN and CDR2 is FVKESK. The CDR3 sequence is CASSQPGQGWNTEAFF. The CDR3, as DNA: TGTGCCAGCAGCCAACCGGGACAGGGGTGGAACACTGAAGCTTTCTTT.

The table lists this clonotype with many counts. This rearrangement joins TRBV6-6 to TRBJ1-1; no reliable D call. V was cut by 0 bases and J by 5 bases, with 7 bases left in between. The CDR3 runs to 13 residues. Germline assignment: CDR1 MNHNY and CDR2 SVGAGI (reference sequence). CDR3 nucleotide sequence: TGTGCCAGCAGTTACTCGAGATCAACTGAAGCTTTCTTT. It is translated as CASSYSRSTEAFF.

About this clonotype itself: One end of the junction fails to match germline, which may point to a read error. The rearrangement joins TRBV7-9 to TRBJ2-1; D gene unclear. Germline lookup yields CDR1 SEHNR and CDR2 FQNEAQ (reference sequence). The CDR3 is 12 amino acids. The CDR3 sequence: CASSLEPNEQFF. CDR3 nucleotide sequence: TGTGCCAGCAGTTTAGAACCCAATGAGCAGTTCTTC.

Within the sample, this clonotype is large. V and J are TRBV28 and TRBJ1-1, with unresolved D. The germline gives CDR1 MDHEN, CDR2 SYDVKM. V lost 3 bases to trimming and J lost 4 bases, with 9 bases between them. The CDR3 has 13 amino acids. CDR3 in DNA: TGTGCCAGCAGTTTTGACGGGCTCACTGAAGCTTTCTTT. Translated, it gives CASSFDGLTEAFF. Drawing the rest from reference TRBV28 and TRBJ1-1, the complete variable domain is DVKVTQSSRYLVKRTGEKVFLECVQDMDHENMFWYRQDPGLGLRLIYFSYDVKMKEKGDIPEGYSVSREKKERFSLILESASTNQTSMYLCASSFDGLTEAFFGQGTRLTVV.

At least ten counts were recorded for this clonotype. This chain uses TRBV20-1 with TRBJ2-7, with D hard to call. The V and J ends lost 0 bases and 2 bases respectively, with 17 bases between them. CDR3 length: 16 residues. Germline CDR1 reads DFQATT; CDR2 reads SNEGSKA (reference sequence). CDR3 nucleotide sequence: TGCAGTGCTAGAGACTTGCCTGGGCTCCTGACCTACGAGCAGTACTTC. This encodes CSARDLPGLLTYEQYF.

This clonotype was counted at least ten times. The CDR3: CASSSPSGPQETQYF. The CDR3 nucleotides read TGTGCCAGCAGTAGTCCTAGCGGACCTCAAGAGACCCAGTACTTC. The V gene is TRBV2, the J gene TRBJ2-5; 7 positions match TRBD2. Germline assignment: CDR1 SNHLY and CDR2 FYNNEI. Germline trimming cut 5 bases from V and 2 bases from J; bases unmatched to any gene: 8. The CDR3 contains 15 residues.

There are many counts of this clonotype. The chain combines TRBV20-1 with TRBJ2-3; D is uncertain. Trimming removed 1 base at V and 0 bases at J, with 8 bases between. The V gene's germline CDR1 is DFQATT and CDR2 SNEGSKA (reference sequence). The CDR3 is 14 residues long. DNA for the CDR3: TGCAGTGCTAGAGGGCTTCCTAGCACAGATACGCAGTATTTT. Translation: CSARGLPSTDTQYF.